This entry concerns a single T cell receptor (beta chain). The data derive from a study of blood T cell repertoires in COVID-19. Per germline, CDR1 MNHEY and CDR2 SVGAGI. The V and J ends lost 0 bases and 3 bases respectively, with 9 bases between them. CDR3 length: 14 residues. Profiling relied on immunoSEQ multiplex PCR, and the TCRdb table lists in-frame clones only, not all of them. The sample has about 300,000 clones; around 88% are singletons. The TCR was taken from a woman between 50 and 59 years old with acute or convalescent COVID-19. The sample taken for sequencing was peripheral blood. The chain is built from TRBV6-5 and TRBJ2-7, with a possible D match to TRBD1 (5 bases). CDR3 nucleotides: TGTGCCAGCAGTTACTCGGGCAGGGTCTACGAGCAGTACTTC. It encodes CASSYSGRVYEQYF.